This T cell receptor beta chain derives from a study of CD8+ T cells in alopecia areata. CDR1 and CDR2 (germline): MNHNY, SVGAGI (reference sequence). V lost 2 bases, J lost 7 bases, and 5 bases stayed unmatched. The CDR3 loop spans 14 amino acids. Sample treatment: oral pan-JAK inhibitor, 5-10 mg twice daily. Extraction of RNA preceded its reverse transcription into cDNA, which served as the sequencing template. Profiling relied on immunoSEQ multiplex PCR, and the TCRdb table lists in-frame clones only, not all of them. The sample holds 160,000 or so clones, roughly 65% seen once. The rearrangement uses TRBV6-6 and TRBJ1-5; the match to TRBD1 covers 7 bases. This sample comprised CD4+ T cells sorted from blood, obtained at week 4, from a patient treated with tofacitinib. The receptor was isolated from a human donor with alopecia areata. DNA of the CDR3: TGTGCCAGCAGTTACCTCAGGGGGGAGCAGCCCCAGCATTTT. Protein sequence: CASSYLRGEQPQHF.